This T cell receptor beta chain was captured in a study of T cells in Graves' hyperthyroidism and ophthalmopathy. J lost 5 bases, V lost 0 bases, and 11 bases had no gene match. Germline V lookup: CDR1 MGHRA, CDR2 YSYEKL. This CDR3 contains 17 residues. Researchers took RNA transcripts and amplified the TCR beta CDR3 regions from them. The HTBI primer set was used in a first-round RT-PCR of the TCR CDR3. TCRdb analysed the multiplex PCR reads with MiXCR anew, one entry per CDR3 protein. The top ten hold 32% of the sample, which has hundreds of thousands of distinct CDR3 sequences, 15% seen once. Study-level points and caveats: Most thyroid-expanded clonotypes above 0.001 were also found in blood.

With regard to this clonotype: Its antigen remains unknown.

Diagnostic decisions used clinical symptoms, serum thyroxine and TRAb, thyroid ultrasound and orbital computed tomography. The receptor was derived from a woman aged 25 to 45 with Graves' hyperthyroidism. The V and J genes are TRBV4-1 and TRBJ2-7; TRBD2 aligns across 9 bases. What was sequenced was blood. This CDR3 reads CASSQEGPGTSFHEQYF. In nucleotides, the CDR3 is TGCGCCAGCAGCCAAGAGGGCCCCGGGACTAGCTTCCACGAGCAGTACTTC.